These 17 T cell receptor beta chains came from one sample sequenced in a study of T cell repertoires in cytomegalovirus infection. Each CDR3 protein is one row after TCRdb ran MiXCR on the reads. The sample includes almost 500,000 distinct CDR3 sequences, 10% to 12% seen only once; the top ten take 10%. The sample was PBMCs. The receptors were gathered from a human donor in good health (CMV status not recorded). Some clones in this sample may be carry-over from other donors' samples.

A few counts support this clonotype. J is TRBJ1-3 and V is TRBV6-5; D is undetermined. The V end was cut by 5 bases, the J end by 10 bases, with 15 bases between. Per germline, CDR1 MNHEY and CDR2 SVGAGI. CDR3 size: 13 residues. DNA of the CDR3: TGTGCCAGCAGTCCATCGCCCGCGGGGACCATATATTTT. It codes for CASSPSPAGTIYF.

In this sample, this clonotype turned up a few times. The chain couples TRBV30 to TRBJ2-7; D unclear. Looked up from germline, CDR1 is GTSNPN and CDR2 is SVGIG (reference sequence). The ends were cut back, 1 base at V and 0 bases at J, with 1 base in the middle. CDR3 length equals 11 residues. CDR3 bases: TGTGCCTGGAGTGGCTCCTACGAGCAGTACTTC. Its translation is CAWSGSYEQYF.

Many counts were recorded for this clonotype. The chain uses TRBV24-1 and TRBJ1-1; TRBD1 aligns across 7 bases. Germline values: CDR1 KGHDR, CDR2 SFDVKD. The CDR3 is made up of 15 amino acids. With 4 bases clipped from V and 3 bases from J, the junction kept 7 bases outside the gene matches. The CDR3 here is CATSDHRQGYTEAFF. The DNA of the CDR3 is TGTGCCACCAGTGACCACCGACAGGGCTACACTGAAGCTTTCTTT.

The chain links TRBV29-1 to TRBJ2-5; D call uncertain. There are 11 residues in the CDR3. Germline CDR1 SQVTM, CDR2 ANQGSEA. The V gene lost 4 bases and the J gene lost 4 bases, with 7 bases spanning the gap. The CDR3 DNA is TGCAGCGTTGTGGGTGGAGAGACCCAGTACTTC. Protein product: CSVVGGETQYF.

V gene TRBV9 combines with J gene TRBJ1-2; no reliable D call. The CDR3 is 11 residues long. Trimming shortened V by 6 bases and J by 6 bases, and 9 bases separated the two germline ends. CDR1 and CDR2 (germline): SGDLS, YYNGEE. The CDR3 bases are TGTGCCAGCACCAGTCCTGATGGCTACACCTTC. It translates to CASTSPDGYTF.

This clonotype has ten or more counts. This rearrangement joins TRBV28 to TRBJ2-7; 9 positions agree with TRBD1. The CDR3 is 17 residues long. Germline V lookup: CDR1 MDHEN, CDR2 SYDVKM. After removal of 1 base from V and 2 bases from J, the junction contained 9 bases not matched to a gene. The CDR3 here is CASSLYQPDRGTYEQYF. The CDR3 bases are TGTGCCAGCAGTTTATACCAGCCGGACAGGGGAACCTACGAGCAGTACTTC. Complete variable domain (other parts from reference TRBV28 and TRBJ2-7): DVKVTQSSRYLVKRTGEKVFLECVQDMDHENMFWYRQDPGLGLRLIYFSYDVKMKEKGDIPEGYSVSREKKERFSLILESASTNQTSMYLCASSLYQPDRGTYEQYFGPGTRLTVT.

The rearrangement joins TRBV20-1 to TRBJ2-5, with D possibly being TRBD2 (5 bases). CDR1 and CDR2 (germline): DFQATT, SNEGSKA (reference sequence). The CDR3 spans 14 residues. Trimming took 5 bases from V and 3 from J, leaving 16 bases between them. Here the CDR3 DNA reads TGCAGTGCTGCCCCGGCTAGCCGCAAAGAGACCCAGTACTTC. Its translation is CSAAPASRKETQYF.

This clonotype was recorded many times. This chain uses TRBV20-1 with TRBJ2-4, with 11 bases that match TRBD2. The CDR3 length is 13 residues. Germline V gene lookup returns CDR1 DFQATT and CDR2 SNEGSKA (reference sequence). V shed 4 bases, J shed 5 bases, and the junction held 1 base outside the gene matches. Here the CDR3 DNA reads TGCAGTGCTATACTAGCGGGGGAAAACATTCAGTACTTC. It codes for CSAILAGENIQYF.

The table lists this clonotype with many counts. V and J are TRBV11-2 and TRBJ1-3, with D uncertain. V was clipped by 4 bases and J by 3 bases, with 10 bases between them. The germline CDR1 and CDR2 sequences are SGHAT and FQNNGV. The CDR3 runs to 14 residues. The CDR3 spells CASSSSRNGNTIYF. The DNA of the CDR3 is TGTGCCAGCAGCTCCTCAAGGAATGGAAACACCATATATTTT.

This clonotype is labeled as medium-sized. The gene calls are TRBV7-2 and TRBJ1-2, with 8 bases identical to TRBD1. Trimming removed 5 bases from V and 9 bases from J; junction bases left unmatched: 8. The germline gives CDR1 SGHTA, CDR2 FQGNSA. This CDR3 spans 13 amino acids. CDR3 sequence (DNA): TGTGCCAGCAGCCCGGACAGGGTGAATCGCTACACCTTC. Translating gives CASSPDRVNRYTF.

V and J are TRBV2 and TRBJ2-3, with TRBD1 matching over 8 bases. The CDR3 is made up of 18 amino acids. J was trimmed by 2 bases and V by 5 bases; bases with no gene match: 15. Germline V gene data show CDR1 as SNHLY and CDR2 as FYNNEI. The DNA of the CDR3 is TGTGCCAGCAGTCGATTAACGAGACAGGGGTCAATCACAGATACGCAGTATTTT. Amino acids: CASSRLTRQGSITDTQYF. The whole variable domain, filled in from reference TRBV2 and TRBJ2-3, reads EPEVTQTPSHQVTQMGQEVILRCVPISNHLYFYWYRQILGQKVEFLVSFYNNEISEKSEIFDDQFSVERPDGSNFTLKIRSTKLEDSAMYFCASSRLTRQGSITDTQYFGPGTRLTVL.

This clonotype was seen only a few times. This chain joins TRBV14 and TRBJ2-7, with D maybe TRBD1 (5 bases). V was trimmed by 0 bases and J by 2 bases, leaving 11 bases between them. The length of the CDR3 is 15 residues. Germline V CDR1 and CDR2: SGHDN, FVKESK. DNA for the CDR3: TGTGCCAGCAGCCAAGATGAGGACATCCCCTACGAGCAGTACTTC. Its translation is CASSQDEDIPYEQYF.

This clonotype was observed many times. This chain connects TRBV20-1 to TRBJ1-2; no clear D. CDR3 size: 12 residues. Germline assignment: CDR1 DFQATT and CDR2 SNEGSKA (reference sequence). V was shortened by 6 bases and J by 0 bases, with 8 bases between the two germline ends. The DNA for the CDR3 is TGCAGTGCCAGCAGCTCTAACTATGGCTACACCTTC. The encoded protein is CSASSSNYGYTF.

This clonotype was found many times. This chain joins TRBV9 and TRBJ1-2; D is perhaps TRBD1 (5 bases). The V gene's germline CDR1 is SGDLS and CDR2 YYNGEE. V lost 0 bases and J 8 bases, leaving 14 bases between the germline ends. This CDR3 spans 14 amino acids. The chain's CDR3 is CASSVDRYGSGYTF. DNA of the CDR3: TGTGCCAGCAGCGTAGACAGGTACGGTTCCGGCTACACCTTC.

This clonotype came up many times. The rearrangement joins TRBV6-5 to TRBJ2-7; 7 bases fit TRBD2. The germline gives CDR1 MNHEY, CDR2 SVGAGI. The V segment lost 6 bases and the J segment 4 bases; nucleotides outside the gene matches: 9. The CDR3 spans 14 residues. The chain's CDR3 is CASSSRAGAYEQYF. CDR3 sequence (DNA): TGTGCCAGCAGCTCACGGGCGGGAGCTTACGAGCAGTACTTC.

For this clonotype: Given a much more abundant clone one base away, this may be a read error. The chain employs TRBV29-1 and TRBJ1-2; possible D gene TRBD1, 5 bases. Germline assignment: CDR1 SQVTM and CDR2 ANQGSEA. Trimming took 4 bases from V and 1 from J, leaving 13 bases between them. The CDR3 runs 14 residues. The DNA of the CDR3 is TGCAGCGTTGGGGGCGGGGGGTGTAACTATGGCTACACCTTC. As protein: CSVGGGGCNYGYTF.

This clonotype has a count of ten or more. The V and J genes are TRBV6-6 and TRBJ2-7; 8 nucleotides agree with TRBD1. The CDR3 runs to 14 residues. Trimming cost V 4 bases and J 0 bases; bases outside gene matches: 2. Looked up from germline, CDR1 is MNHNY and CDR2 is SVGAGI (reference sequence). In nucleotides, the CDR3 is TGTGCCAGCAGTTGGACAGGGAGCTCCTACGAGCAGTACTTC. This translates into CASSWTGSSYEQYF.